The rows below give T cell receptor beta chains drawn from one sample of a study of T cell responses to AZD1222 COVID-19 vaccine. Sequencing used immunoSEQ multiplex PCR; TCRdb keeps in-frame clones, though not all of them. Of more than 70,000 clones in the sample, roughly 84% were seen once. The material was peripheral blood, obtained on day 0 of AZD1222 vaccination. Source of these receptors: an adult in good health. CDR3s include the opening cysteine and the closing phenylalanine or tryptophan. Fields, in order: D gene, clone size, V gene, J gene, CDR3 protein, CDR3 DNA. D genes are given only for firm matches. Size values are once, few and many counts, or a class for expanded clones, and some rows have none.

>.|.|TRBV7-2|TRBJ1-3
CASSPRRGGSGNTIYF
TGTGCCAGCAGCCCCCGCAGGGGAGGGTCTGGAAACACCATATATTTT
>TRBD1|.|TRBV19|TRBJ1-2
CASTVSAGGHIAYGYTF
TGTGCCAGTACTGTCTCCGCAGGGGGCCATATCGCATATGGCTACACCTTC
>.|.|TRBV2|TRBJ1-6
CASGRDPTNSPLHF
TGTGCCAGCGGAAGGGACCCTACCAATTCACCCCTCCACTTT
>.|.|TRBV6-5|TRBJ1-5
CASSYRRQGNQPQHF
TGTGCCAGCAGTTACCGACGACAGGGCAATCAGCCCCAGCATTTT
>.|.|TRBV7-2|TRBJ2-1
CASSLRDLGEQFF
TGTGCCAGCAGCCTCCGGGACCTCGGTGAGCAGTTCTTC
>.|few|TRBV2|TRBJ1-2
CAGRGFYGYTF
TGTGCCGGTAGGGGGTTCTATGGCTACACCTTC
>TRBD1|.|TRBV7-2|TRBJ1-4
CASALTFGQGGEKLFF
TGTGCCAGCGCCCTCACATTTGGACAGGGGGGAGAAAAACTGTTTTTT
>.|.|TRBV7-2|TRBJ1-1
CASSLVGGGAEAFF
TGTGCCAGCAGCTTAGTCGGCGGCGGGGCTGAAGCTTTCTTT
>.|.|TRBV18|TRBJ1-1
CASSLDGGQSTEAFF
TGTGCCAGCTCCCTTGATGGGGGGCAATCGACTGAAGCTTTCTTT
>.|.|TRBV14|TRBJ1-2
CASSQDSWGARGYTF
TGTGCCAGCAGCCAAGACTCTTGGGGGGCGCGGGGCTACACCTTC
>TRBD1|.|TRBV7-9|TRBJ1-2
CASSLTGGPGYTF
TGTGCCAGCAGCTTGACAGGGGGTCCTGGCTACACCTTC
>.|few|TRBV10-3|TRBJ1-5
CAISDLKADSYNQPQHF
TGTGCCATCAGTGATCTAAAAGCGGACAGCTACAATCAGCCCCAGCATTTT
>.|.|TRBV29-1|TRBJ2-7
CSVSPAGLMKQYF
TGCAGCGTTAGCCCGGCGGGGCTTATGAAGCAGTACTTC
>.|.|TRBV2|TRBJ1-5
CASQGRGNQPQHF
TGTGCCAGCCAAGGCAGGGGAAATCAGCCCCAGCATTTT
>.|.|TRBV3-1/TRBV3-2|TRBJ2-3
CASSQVVGSTDTQYF
TGTGCCAGCAGCCAAGTTGTAGGCAGCACAGATACGCAGTATTTT
>.|.|TRBV7-9|TRBJ2-6
CASSFGTPSGANVLTF
TGTGCCAGCAGCTTTGGGACCCCCTCTGGGGCCAACGTCCTGACTTTC
>TRBD1|.|TRBV5-3|TRBJ2-7
CARSSQGDRDSYEQYF
TGTGCCAGAAGCAGCCAAGGGGACAGGGACTCCTACGAGCAGTACTTC
>.|.|TRBV9|TRBJ1-1
CASSPRLGPYTEAFF
TGTGCCAGCAGCCCCCGACTGGGTCCCTATACTGAAGCTTTCTTT
>.|.|TRBV4-3|TRBJ2-2
CASRLDKNTGELFF
TGCGCCAGCAGGCTGGACAAGAACACCGGGGAGCTGTTTTTT
>.|.|TRBV7-3|TRBJ2-3
CASSLTISTDTQYF
TGTGCCAGCAGCTTAACGATTTCCACAGATACGCAGTATTTT
>.|.|TRBV3-1/TRBV3-2|TRBJ1-6
CASSQGGYNSPLHF
TGTGCCAGCAGCCAAGGGGGTTATAATTCACCCCTCCACTTT
>.|.|TRBV30|TRBJ1-6
CAWSDGGRDSPLHF
TGTGCCTGGAGTGACGGGGGGCGGGATTCACCCCTCCACTTT
>TRBD1|.|TRBV24-1|TRBJ1-4
CATSEIGTELFF
TGTGCCACCAGTGAAATCGGGACAGAACTGTTTTTT
>TRBD2|.|TRBV29-1|TRBJ2-3
CSVEFASGGDTQYF
TGCAGCGTTGAATTTGCTAGCGGGGGTGATACGCAGTATTTT
>TRBD2|.|TRBV7-3|TRBJ2-3
CASSSGLGPDTQYF
TGTGCCAGCAGCTCGGGACTAGGGCCAGATACGCAGTATTTT
>TRBD1|.|TRBV5-5|TRBJ1-2
CASSARDRDYGYTF
TGTGCCAGCAGCGCTCGGGACAGGGACTATGGCTACACCTTC
>.|few|TRBV9|TRBJ1-4
CASSVSGGSEKLFF
TGTGCCAGCAGCGTTAGTGGTGGGAGTGAAAAACTGTTTTTT
>.|few|TRBV3-1/TRBV3-2|TRBJ2-1
CASSQGRAPDNEQFF
TGTGCCAGCAGCCAAGGGCGAGCGCCGGACAATGAGCAGTTCTTC
>.|.|TRBV6-2/TRBV6-3|TRBJ1-2
CASSQPSGWGYTF
TGTGCCAGCAGCCAACCCTCGGGATGGGGCTACACCTTC
>TRBD2|few|TRBV4-3|TRBJ2-3
CASSQDGSGGRGDTQYF
TGCGCCAGCAGCCAAGATGGAAGCGGGGGGCGGGGAGATACGCAGTATTTT
>.|.|TRBV10-3|TRBJ1-6
CAIRNALQGIYNSPLHF
TGTGCCATCAGAAACGCACTACAGGGCATCTATAATTCACCCCTCCACTTT
>.|.|TRBV6-5|TRBJ1-2
CASSSPAIYGYTF
TGTGCCAGCAGTTCTCCGGCAATCTATGGCTACACCTTC
>TRBD1|.|TRBV24-1|TRBJ2-7
CATSEPNRQGTYEQYF
TGTGCCACCAGTGAGCCCAACCGACAGGGGACCTACGAGCAGTACTTC
>.|.|TRBV4-3|TRBJ1-1
CASSQGKWGKEAFF
TGCGCCAGCAGCCAAGGGAAGTGGGGAAAAGAAGCTTTCTTT
>.|few|TRBV12-3/TRBV12-4|TRBJ1-2
CASRPDGYYGYTF
TGTGCCAGCAGACCGGACGGATACTATGGCTACACCTTC
>TRBD1|.|TRBV11-2|TRBJ2-5
CASSSGTGGVKTQYF
TGTGCCAGCAGCTCCGGGACAGGGGGAGTGAAGACCCAGTACTTC
>.|.|TRBV5-6|TRBJ1-2
CASSVQQGYYGYTF
TGTGCCAGCAGCGTCCAACAGGGATACTATGGCTACACCTTC
>TRBD2|.|TRBV4-1|TRBJ2-3
CASSQVISGGDDTQYF
TGCGCCAGCAGCCAAGTAATTAGCGGGGGTGATGATACGCAGTATTTT
>.|.|TRBV7-3|TRBJ1-1
CASSSGMNTEAFF
TGTGCCAGCAGCTCCGGGATGAACACTGAAGCTTTCTTT